This is a list of T cell receptor beta chains from one sample in a study of control samples from healthy donors and cancer patients. Measured with immunoSEQ multiplex PCR; TCRdb has only the in-frame clones, and not every one. Among 150,000 to 200,000 clones listed, over 95% were seen once. Sequenced material: blood. These receptors came from a woman in her twenties or thirties in good health. The CDR3 runs from the conserved cysteine through the conserved F or W. A D gene is named only where the DNA matches it firmly. Only some rows state a clone size, as once, few, many or a class for expanded clones.

TRBD2	TRBV28	.	TRBJ2-2	CASSILAGGENTGELFF	TGTGCCAGCAGCATTCTAGCGGGGGGCGAGAACACCGGGGAGCTGTTTTTT
.	TRBV19	.	TRBJ2-1	CASSIVLAFNEQFF	TGTGCCAGTAGTATAGTGCTAGCGTTCAATGAGCAGTTCTTC
.	TRBV2	.	TRBJ1-2	CASAPLRDLGGYTF	TGTGCCAGCGCTCCACTGCGGGACTTGGGTGGCTACACCTTC
TRBD2	TRBV5-1	.	TRBJ2-2	CASSLAVQRGAATGELFF	TGCGCCAGCAGCTTGGCTGTCCAGCGGGGGGCGGCCACCGGGGAGCTGTTTTTT
.	TRBV6-2/TRBV6-3	few	TRBJ2-1	CASSYGSAPNEQFF	TGTGCCAGCAGTTACGGGTCAGCCCCCAATGAGCAGTTCTTC
TRBD1	TRBV30	once	TRBJ2-2	CAWSPGQGANGELFF	TGTGCCTGGAGTCCGGGACAGGGGGCAAACGGGGAGCTGTTTTTT
.	TRBV11-2	.	TRBJ1-2	CASSLEAGYGYTF	TGTGCCAGCAGCTTAGAAGCAGGATATGGCTACACCTTC
TRBD2	TRBV3-1/TRBV3-2	.	TRBJ2-2	CASSPGTSGRAGTGELFF	TGTGCCAGCAGCCCAGGGACTAGCGGGAGGGCCGGGACCGGGGAGCTGTTTTTT
.	TRBV28	.	TRBJ1-1	CASSLGGIAEAFF	TGTGCCAGCAGTTTAGGCGGAATAGCTGAAGCTTTCTTT
.	TRBV25-1	.	TRBJ1-1	CASSESAGWTEAFF	TGTGCCAGCAGTGAATCGGCCGGATGGACTGAAGCTTTCTTT
.	TRBV10-3	once	TRBJ2-3	CAISRGDTTDTQYF	TGTGCCATCAGCCGGGGGGACACCACAGATACGCAGTATTTT
.	TRBV11-2	.	TRBJ1-1	CASSWTGRDTEAFF	TGTGCCAGCAGCTGGACCGGGCGGGACACTGAAGCTTTCTTT
TRBD1	TRBV2	.	TRBJ2-7	CASRDRAIGDEQYF	TGTGCCAGCAGAGACAGGGCGATTGGGGACGAGCAGTACTTC
TRBD1	TRBV2	.	TRBJ2-5	CASSQDDRVGETQYF	TGTGCCAGCAGTCAAGACGACAGGGTGGGAGAGACCCAGTACTTC
.	TRBV15	.	TRBJ1-1	CATSRLTSAEAFF	TGTGCCACCAGCAGGTTGACTTCGGCTGAAGCTTTCTTT
TRBD1	TRBV28	.	TRBJ1-5	CASLSRGLGNQPQHF	TGTGCCAGCCTTTCGAGGGGGCTCGGCAATCAGCCCCAGCATTTT
.	TRBV5-1	.	TRBJ2-6	CASSLEVRPSGANVLTF	TGCGCCAGCAGCTTGGAGGTCAGACCCTCTGGGGCCAACGTCCTGACTTTC
.	TRBV29-1	.	TRBJ1-1	CSVAKRTAPNTEAFF	TGCAGCGTAGCGAAACGGACAGCTCCGAACACTGAAGCTTTCTTT
.	TRBV4-2	.	TRBJ1-4	CASSQEGRGVATNEKLFF	TGTGCCAGCAGCCAAGAGGGCAGGGGCGTTGCAACTAATGAAAAACTGTTTTTT
.	TRBV2	.	TRBJ1-4	CASSLAPATNEKLFF	TGTGCCAGCAGCCTAGCCCCAGCAACTAATGAAAAACTGTTTTTT
.	TRBV6-6	.	TRBJ2-5	CASSYRGAETQYF	TGTGCCAGCAGTTACCGAGGGGCTGAGACCCAGTACTTC
TRBD1	TRBV28	.	TRBJ2-1	CASKETGGYNEQFF	TGTGCCAGCAAAGAGACAGGGGGGTACAATGAGCAGTTCTTC
TRBD1	TRBV19	once	TRBJ2-1	CASRRAGQVINEQFF	TGTGCCAGTAGGAGGGCCGGACAGGTGATTAATGAGCAGTTCTTC
TRBD1	TRBV10-3	.	TRBJ2-6	CAIRDRTPGQGSSGANVLTF	TGTGCCATCAGGGACAGAACGCCGGGACAGGGGAGCTCTGGGGCCAACGTCCTGACTTTC
.	TRBV5-4	.	TRBJ1-2	CASSLGGGEWGYTF	TGTGCCAGCAGCTTAGGCGGGGGAGAATGGGGCTACACCTTC
TRBD1	TRBV18	.	TRBJ2-7	CASSRDRVEQYF	TGTGCCAGCTCACGGGACAGGGTGGAGCAGTACTTC
.	TRBV12-3/TRBV12-4	.	TRBJ1-5	CASSLAGNQPQHF	TGTGCCAGCAGTTTAGCGGGCAATCAGCCCCAGCATTTT
.	TRBV3-1/TRBV3-2	.	TRBJ1-3	CASSRGNTIYF	TGTGCCAGCAGCCGCGGAAACACCATATATTTT